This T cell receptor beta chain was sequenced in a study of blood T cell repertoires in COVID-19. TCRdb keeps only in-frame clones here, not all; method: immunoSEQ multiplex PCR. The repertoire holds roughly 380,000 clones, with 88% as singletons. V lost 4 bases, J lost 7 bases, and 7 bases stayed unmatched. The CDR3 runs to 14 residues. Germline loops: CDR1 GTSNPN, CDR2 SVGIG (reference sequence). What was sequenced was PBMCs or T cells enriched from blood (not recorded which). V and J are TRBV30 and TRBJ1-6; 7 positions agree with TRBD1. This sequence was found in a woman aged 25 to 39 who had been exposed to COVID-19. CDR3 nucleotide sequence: TGTGCCTGGACAGGGGGAGCCTTAAATTCACCCCTCCACTTT. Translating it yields CAWTGGALNSPLHF.